The 10 T cell receptor beta chains presented below share a single source sample, sequenced in a study of blood T cells in healthy people across ages. Using a J-beta primer mix together with a sample-barcoded 5' primer, a second PCR was run for roughly 6 to 11 cycles. TCRdb re-derived calls from the 5' RACE reads in MiXCR, one entry per CDR3 protein. The sample records 600,000 or so distinct CDR3 sequences, approximately 30% being singletons. The material sequenced was blood. Receptors were obtained from a woman aged 80 or over in good health.

The chain carries TRBV5-1 and TRBJ2-3; 9 bases are shared with TRBD2. There are 18 residues in the CDR3. CDR1 and CDR2 (germline): SGHRS, YFSETQ. Unmatched junction bases numbered 16, after V lost 4 bases and J lost 4 bases. CDR3 protein: CASSGGLALRRGSDTQYF. As DNA, the CDR3 is TGCGCCAGCAGCGGGGGACTAGCCCTCAGGAGAGGATCAGATACGCAGTATTTT.

The rearrangement joins TRBV30 to TRBJ1-2; 9 positions agree with TRBD1. Germline lookup yields CDR1 GTSNPN and CDR2 SVGIG (reference sequence). V shed 5 bases and J 12 bases; nucleotides not matched to a gene: 7. CDR3 length: 11 amino acids. CDR3: CAWVRDRENTF. CDR3 in DNA: TGTGCCTGGGTCCGGGACAGGGAGAACACCTTC. Using reference TRBV30 and TRBJ1-2 for the parts outside the CDR3, the full variable domain is SQTIHQWPATLVQPVGSPLSLECTVEGTSNPNLYWYRQAAGRGLQLLFYSVGIGQISSEVPQNLSASRPQDRQFILSSKKLLLSDSGFYLCAWVRDRENTFGSGTRLTVV.

This clonotype was seen at least ten times. The chain recombines TRBV11-2 with TRBJ2-1; 9 positions match TRBD1. J lost 5 bases, V lost 7 bases, and 9 bases had no gene match. In germline, CDR1 is SGHAT, CDR2 FQNNGV. CDR3 size: 15 residues. This chain's CDR3 is CASTVDRGGHNEQFF. CDR3 in DNA: TGTGCCAGCACCGTGGACAGGGGAGGGCACAATGAGCAGTTCTTC.

This clonotype was observed many times. The V call is TRBV7-6, the J call TRBJ2-2, with TRBD2 identical over 12 bases. This CDR3 is built from 19 residues. V dropped 1 base and J dropped 3; count of bases not matched to a gene: 9. From germline, CDR1 is SGHVS and CDR2 FNYEAQ. In DNA form, the CDR3 reads TGTGCCAGCAGCTTAGGCTGGCTAGCGGGGGGGCCAGACACCGGGGAGCTGTTTTTT. This gives the protein CASSLGWLAGGPDTGELFF.

Many counts were recorded for this clonotype. The V gene is TRBV27, the J gene TRBJ2-3; either TRBD1 or TRBD2 may fit D (5 bases each). This CDR3 has 16 amino acids. CDR1 MNHEY and CDR2 SMNVEV come from the germline V gene (reference sequence). Trimming removed 6 bases from V and 0 bases from J, with 16 bases in between. The DNA of the CDR3 is TGTGCCAGCAGGCCTCCGGGACGGTTGAGCACAGATACGCAGTATTTT. Protein sequence: CASRPPGRLSTDTQYF.

In regard to this clonotype: Possible read error: a much larger clone is one base away. This chain uses TRBV5-1 with TRBJ2-4; a possible D gene is TRBD1 (6 bases). The germline V and J ends were trimmed by 2 bases and 13 bases, with 22 bases remaining between them. This CDR3 has 15 amino acids. Germline V CDR1 and CDR2: SGHRS, YFSETQ. The CDR3 DNA is TGCGCCAGCAGCTTTGGGTCCGGGACAAACTACAAGCAGTACTTC. Translation: CASSFGSGTNYKQYF.

The chain recombines TRBV7-2 with TRBJ2-3; TRBD2 matches at 7 bases. The germline V gene encodes CDR1 SGHTA and CDR2 FQGNSA. The CDR3 runs to 20 residues. Trimming cost V 1 base and J 1 base; bases outside gene matches: 17. The DNA for the CDR3 is TGTGCCAGCAGCTTAGTGGGACTACTAACTTCACCTCGGCGCACAGATACGCAGTATTTT. This codes for CASSLVGLLTSPRRTDTQYF.

This rearrangement joins TRBV4-1 to TRBJ2-1; 8 bases align to TRBD1. The trim removed 1 base at V and 10 bases at J, leaving 9 bases unmatched. The CDR3 has 15 amino acids. Germline-derived CDR1 and CDR2 are MGHRA and YSYEKL. For the CDR3, the DNA is TGCGCCAGCAGCCAAGGGGGACAGGCCCTCTACGAGCAGTTCTTC. It translates to CASSQGGQALYEQFF.

This clonotype was recorded at least ten times. The V gene is TRBV30, the J gene TRBJ2-5; D is undetermined. CDR1 and CDR2 from the germline V gene are GTSNPN and SVGIG (reference sequence). V was trimmed by 4 bases and J by 4 bases, leaving 10 bases between them. The CDR3 is 12 amino acids. CDR3 DNA sequence: TGTGCCTGGACAGGTGTGAGAGAGACCCAGTACTTC. Translated: CAWTGVRETQYF.

The sample holds one count of this clonotype. This chain links TRBV7-2 with TRBJ1-2, with 8 bases that match TRBD1. Germline CDR1 and CDR2: SGHTA and FQGNSA. The CDR3 contains 15 residues. With 1 base clipped from V and 4 bases from J, the junction kept 5 bases outside the gene matches. The CDR3 nucleotides read TGTGCCAGCAGCTTAGGGACAGGGCCTAGCTATGGCTACACCTTC. Residues: CASSLGTGPSYGYTF.